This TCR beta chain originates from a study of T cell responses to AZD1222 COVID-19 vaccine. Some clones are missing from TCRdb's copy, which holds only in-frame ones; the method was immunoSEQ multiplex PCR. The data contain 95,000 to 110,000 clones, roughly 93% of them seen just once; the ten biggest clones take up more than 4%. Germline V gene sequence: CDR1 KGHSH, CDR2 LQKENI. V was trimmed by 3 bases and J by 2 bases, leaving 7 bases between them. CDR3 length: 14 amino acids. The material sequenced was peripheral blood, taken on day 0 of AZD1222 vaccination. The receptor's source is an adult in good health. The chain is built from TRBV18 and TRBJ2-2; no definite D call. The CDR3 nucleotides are TGTGCCAGCTCACCCCGGCTCAACACCGGGGAGCTGTTTTTT. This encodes CASSPRLNTGELFF.